The clone carrying this TCR beta chain was detected a few times. Germline V gene data show CDR1 as MNHNY and CDR2 as SVGAGI (reference sequence). The V end was cut by 5 bases, the J end by 0 bases, with 17 bases between. The CDR3 is 17 residues long. The source of the sample is a study of blood T cell repertoires in COVID-19. Original data processing: For nucleated cells, counts were estimated from reference gene primer amplification. The repertoire was sequenced with immunoSEQ multiplex PCR; TCRdb's copy has only in-frame clones and lacks some. V, J and clone size are taken as reported in that table, and D and trimming were inferred from the DNA itself. The sample shows around 130,000 clones, roughly 81% of them seen only once.

The sequencing input was PBMCs or T cells enriched from blood (not recorded which). The sequence came from a woman between 50 and 59 years old with acute COVID-19. V gene TRBV6-6 combines with J gene TRBJ1-5; D is possibly TRBD1 (6 bases). In nucleotides, the CDR3 is TGTGCCAGCAGTCCAACAATTGGACAGTATAGCAATCAGCCCCAGCATTTT. As protein: CASSPTIGQYSNQPQHF.